This T cell receptor (beta chain) was obtained from a study of regulatory T cells in long-lasting Graves disease. Study observations and caveats: When disease was persistent, TRBV28, TRBJ1-2 and TRBJ2-5 were the favored segments.

Arm-PCR of CDR3 regions and iRepertoire HTBI primers were used to build TCR beta libraries. TCRdb reprocessed the multiplex PCR reads via MiXCR and lists one record per CDR3 protein. The sample holds some 470,000 distinct CDR3 sequences, approximately 21% seen once. The sample's time point: persistent/refractory GD, antithyroid drugs over 5 years with positive TRAb. Preparation of the TCR library used RNA extracted from PBMCs. Turning to this clonotype: Its specificity is unknown.

V gave up 3 bases and J gave up 7 bases, with 10 bases separating them. Germline V CDR1 and CDR2: KGHSH, LQKENI. The CDR3 is 13 residues long. The sequence was collected from a female donor with Graves disease. The chain employs TRBV18 and TRBJ1-5; D is possibly TRBD1 (5 bases). The specimen comprised peripheral blood mononuclear cells (PBMCs), sampled when the disease was refractory, from a patient treated with antithyroid drugs. CDR3: CASSPLGEQPQHF. The CDR3 DNA sequence: TGTGCCAGCTCACCCCTGGGGGAACAGCCCCAGCATTTT.